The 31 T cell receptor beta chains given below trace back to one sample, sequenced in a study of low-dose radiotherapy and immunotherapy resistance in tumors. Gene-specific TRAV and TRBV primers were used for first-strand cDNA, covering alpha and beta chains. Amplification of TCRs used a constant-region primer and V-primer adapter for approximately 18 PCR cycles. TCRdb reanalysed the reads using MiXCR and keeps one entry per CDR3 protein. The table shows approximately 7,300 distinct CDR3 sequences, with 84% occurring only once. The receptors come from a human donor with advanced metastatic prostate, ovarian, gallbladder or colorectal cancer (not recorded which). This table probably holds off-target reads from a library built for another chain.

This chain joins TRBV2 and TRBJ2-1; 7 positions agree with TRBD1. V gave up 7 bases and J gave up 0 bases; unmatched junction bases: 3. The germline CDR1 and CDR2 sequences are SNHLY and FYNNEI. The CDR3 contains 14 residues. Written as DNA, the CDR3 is TGTGCCAGCAAGGGACAGTCCTCCTACAATGAGCAGTTCTTC. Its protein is CASKGQSSYNEQFF.

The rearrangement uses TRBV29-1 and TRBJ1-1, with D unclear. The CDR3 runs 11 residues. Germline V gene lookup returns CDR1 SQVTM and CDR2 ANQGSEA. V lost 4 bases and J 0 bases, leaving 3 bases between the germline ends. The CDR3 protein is CSVVVNTEAFF. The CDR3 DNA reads TGCAGCGTTGTGGTGAACACTGAAGCTTTCTTT.

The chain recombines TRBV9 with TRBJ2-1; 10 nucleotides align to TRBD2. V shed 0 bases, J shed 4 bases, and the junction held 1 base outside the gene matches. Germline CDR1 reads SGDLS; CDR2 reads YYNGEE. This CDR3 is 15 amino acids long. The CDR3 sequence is CASSVVSGGYNEQFF. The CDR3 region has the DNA TGTGCCAGCAGCGTAGTTAGCGGGGGGTACAATGAGCAGTTCTTC.

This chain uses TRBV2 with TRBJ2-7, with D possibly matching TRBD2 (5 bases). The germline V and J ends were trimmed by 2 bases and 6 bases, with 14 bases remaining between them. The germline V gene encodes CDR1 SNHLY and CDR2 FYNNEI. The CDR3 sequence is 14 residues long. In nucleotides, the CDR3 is TGTGCCAGCAGTGAACGGCCGGGATTTGGCGAGCAGTACTTC. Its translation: CASSERPGFGEQYF.

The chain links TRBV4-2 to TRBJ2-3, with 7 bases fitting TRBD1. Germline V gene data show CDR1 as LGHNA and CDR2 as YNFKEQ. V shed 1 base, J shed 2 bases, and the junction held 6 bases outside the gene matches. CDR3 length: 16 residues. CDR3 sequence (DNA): TGTGCCAGCAGCCAAGTCGGCAGGGGGAACACAGATACGCAGTATTTT. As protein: CASSQVGRGNTDTQYF.

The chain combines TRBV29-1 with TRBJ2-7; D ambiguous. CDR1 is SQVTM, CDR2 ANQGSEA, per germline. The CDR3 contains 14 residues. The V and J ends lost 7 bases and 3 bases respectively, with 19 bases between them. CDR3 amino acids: CSADGVGGDYEQYF. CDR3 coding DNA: TGCAGCGCCGATGGGGTAGGTGGAGACTACGAGCAGTACTTC.

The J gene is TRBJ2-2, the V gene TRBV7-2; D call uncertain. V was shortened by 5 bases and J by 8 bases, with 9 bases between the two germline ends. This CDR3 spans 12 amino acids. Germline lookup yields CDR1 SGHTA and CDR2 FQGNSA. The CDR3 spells CASSVVWGELFF. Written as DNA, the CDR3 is TGTGCCAGCAGCGTAGTCTGGGGGGAGCTGTTTTTT.

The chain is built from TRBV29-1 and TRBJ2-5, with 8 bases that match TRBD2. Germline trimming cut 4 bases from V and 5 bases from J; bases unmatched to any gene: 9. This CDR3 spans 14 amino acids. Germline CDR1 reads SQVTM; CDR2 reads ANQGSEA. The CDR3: CSVAGGSGGETQYF. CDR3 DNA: TGCAGCGTTGCGGGCGGATCGGGGGGGGAGACCCAGTACTTC.

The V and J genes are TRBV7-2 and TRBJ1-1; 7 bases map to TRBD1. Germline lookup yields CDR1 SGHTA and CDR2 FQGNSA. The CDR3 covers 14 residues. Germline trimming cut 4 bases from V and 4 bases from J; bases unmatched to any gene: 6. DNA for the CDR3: TGTGCCAGCAGCTCAGACAGGGTCGGCACTGAAGCTTTCTTT. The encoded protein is CASSSDRVGTEAFF.

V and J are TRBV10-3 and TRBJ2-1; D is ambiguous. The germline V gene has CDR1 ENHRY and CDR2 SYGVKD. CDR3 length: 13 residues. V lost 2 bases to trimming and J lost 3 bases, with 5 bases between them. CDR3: CAISEALYNEQFF. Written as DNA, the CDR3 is TGTGCCATCAGTGAGGCACTCTACAATGAGCAGTTCTTC.

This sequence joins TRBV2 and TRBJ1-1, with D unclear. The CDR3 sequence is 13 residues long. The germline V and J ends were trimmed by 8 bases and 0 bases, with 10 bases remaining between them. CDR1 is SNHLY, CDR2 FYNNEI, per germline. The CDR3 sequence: CASGTAMNTEAFF. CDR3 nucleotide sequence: TGTGCCAGCGGAACAGCCATGAACACTGAAGCTTTCTTT.

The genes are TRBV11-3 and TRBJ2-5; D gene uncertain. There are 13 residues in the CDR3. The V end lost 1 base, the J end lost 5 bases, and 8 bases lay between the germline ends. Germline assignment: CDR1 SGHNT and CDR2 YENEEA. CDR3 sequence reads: CASSLGARETQYF. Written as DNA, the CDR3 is TGTGCCAGCAGCTTAGGCGCGAGGGAGACCCAGTACTTC.

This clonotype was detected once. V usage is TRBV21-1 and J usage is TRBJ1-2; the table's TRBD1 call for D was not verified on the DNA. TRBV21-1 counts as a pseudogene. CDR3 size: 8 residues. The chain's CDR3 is CARGQDTF. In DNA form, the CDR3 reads TGTGCCAGAGGACAGGACACCTTC.

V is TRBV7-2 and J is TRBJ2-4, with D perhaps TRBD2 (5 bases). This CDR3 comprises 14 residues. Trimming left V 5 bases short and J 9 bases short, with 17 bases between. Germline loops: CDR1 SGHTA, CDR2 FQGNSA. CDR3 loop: CASSTGRDLSIQYF. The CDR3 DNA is TGTGCCAGCAGCACCGGACGGGATCTAAGCATTCAGTACTTC.

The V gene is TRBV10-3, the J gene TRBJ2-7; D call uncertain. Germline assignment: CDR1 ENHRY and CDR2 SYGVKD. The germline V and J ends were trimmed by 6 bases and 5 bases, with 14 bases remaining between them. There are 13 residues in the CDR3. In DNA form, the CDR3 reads TGTGCCATCAGGACCGACACTGGGGACGAGCAGTACTTC. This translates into CAIRTDTGDEQYF.

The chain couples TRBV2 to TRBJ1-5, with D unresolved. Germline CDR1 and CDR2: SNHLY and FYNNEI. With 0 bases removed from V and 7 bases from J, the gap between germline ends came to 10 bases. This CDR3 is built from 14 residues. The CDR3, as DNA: TGTGCCAGCAGTGAAGCGCATGAGCGCCAGCCCCAGCATTTT. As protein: CASSEAHERQPQHF.

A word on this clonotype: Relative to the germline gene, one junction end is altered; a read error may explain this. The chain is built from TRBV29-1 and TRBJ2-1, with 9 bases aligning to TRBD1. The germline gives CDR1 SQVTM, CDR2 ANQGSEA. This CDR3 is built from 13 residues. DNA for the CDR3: TGCGGCGTTGATCGGGACAGGGCGAATGAGCAGTTCTTC. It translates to CGVDRDRANEQFF.

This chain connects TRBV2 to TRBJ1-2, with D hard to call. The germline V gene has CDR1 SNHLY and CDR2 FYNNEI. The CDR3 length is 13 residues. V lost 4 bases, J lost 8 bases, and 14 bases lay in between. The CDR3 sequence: CASSVGGLGGYTF. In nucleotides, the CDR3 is TGTGCCAGCAGTGTGGGCGGTTTAGGAGGCTACACCTTC.

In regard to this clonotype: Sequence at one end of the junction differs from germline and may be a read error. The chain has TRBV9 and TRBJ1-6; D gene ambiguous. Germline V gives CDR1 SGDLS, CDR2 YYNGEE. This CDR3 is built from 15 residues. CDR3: CAMREDFTNAGKSTF. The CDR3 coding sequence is TGTGCAATGAGAGAGGACTTCACCAATGCAGGCAAATCAACCTTT. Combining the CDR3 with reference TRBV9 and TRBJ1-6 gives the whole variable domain DSGVTQTPKHLITATGQRVTLRCSPRSGDLSVYWYQQSLDQGLQFLIQYYNGEERAKGNILERFSAQQFPDLHSELNLSSLELGDSALYFCAMREDFTNAGKSTFGNGTRLTVT.

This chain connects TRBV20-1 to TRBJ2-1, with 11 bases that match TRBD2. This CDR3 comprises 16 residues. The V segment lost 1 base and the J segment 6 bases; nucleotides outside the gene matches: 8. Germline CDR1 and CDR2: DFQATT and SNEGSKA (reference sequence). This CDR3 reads CSARVLTSGAANEQFF. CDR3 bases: TGCAGTGCTAGAGTGTTGACTAGCGGGGCAGCCAATGAGCAGTTCTTC.

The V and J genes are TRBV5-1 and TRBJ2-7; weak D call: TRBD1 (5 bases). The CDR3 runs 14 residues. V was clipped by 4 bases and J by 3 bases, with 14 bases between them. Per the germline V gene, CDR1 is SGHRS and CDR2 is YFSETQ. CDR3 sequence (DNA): TGCGCCAGCAGCCCCACAGGAACCCACTACGAGCAGTACTTC. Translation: CASSPTGTHYEQYF.

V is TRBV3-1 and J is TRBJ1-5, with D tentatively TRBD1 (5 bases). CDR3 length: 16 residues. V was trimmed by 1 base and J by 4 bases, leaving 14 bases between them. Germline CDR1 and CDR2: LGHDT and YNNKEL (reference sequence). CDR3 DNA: TGTGCCAGCAGCCAAGGAGCGACAGCCAGTAATCAGCCCCAGCATTTT. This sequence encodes CASSQGATASNQPQHF.

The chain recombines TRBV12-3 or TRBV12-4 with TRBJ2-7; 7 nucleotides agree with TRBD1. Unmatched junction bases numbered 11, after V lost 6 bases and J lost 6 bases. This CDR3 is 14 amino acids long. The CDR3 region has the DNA TGTGCCAGCAGATTAACTCTACACAGGGGCGAGCAGTACTTC. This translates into CASRLTLHRGEQYF.

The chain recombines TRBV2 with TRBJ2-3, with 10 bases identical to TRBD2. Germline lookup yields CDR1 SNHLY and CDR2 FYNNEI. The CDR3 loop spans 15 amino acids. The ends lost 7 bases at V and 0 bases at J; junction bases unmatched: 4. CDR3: CASNPSGRSTDTQYF. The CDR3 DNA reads TGTGCCAGCAACCCTAGCGGGAGAAGCACAGATACGCAGTATTTT.

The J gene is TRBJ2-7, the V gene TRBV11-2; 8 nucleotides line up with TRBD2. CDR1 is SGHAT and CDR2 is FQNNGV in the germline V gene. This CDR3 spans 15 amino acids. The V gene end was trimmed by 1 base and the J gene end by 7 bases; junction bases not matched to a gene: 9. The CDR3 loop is CASSLGGSGESEQYF. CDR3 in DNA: TGTGCCAGCAGCTTAGGGGGTAGCGGGGAGTCTGAGCAGTACTTC.

CDR3 sequence (DNA): TGTGCCAGCAGCCCCGGGGGGTACGAGCAGTACTTC. Translation: CASSPGGYEQYF. The chain links TRBV6-5 to TRBJ2-7; 7 bases are shared with TRBD2. From germline, CDR1 is MNHEY and CDR2 SVGAGI. This CDR3 comprises 12 residues. Losses at the gene ends were 6 bases for V and 4 bases for J; bases not matched to a gene: 3.

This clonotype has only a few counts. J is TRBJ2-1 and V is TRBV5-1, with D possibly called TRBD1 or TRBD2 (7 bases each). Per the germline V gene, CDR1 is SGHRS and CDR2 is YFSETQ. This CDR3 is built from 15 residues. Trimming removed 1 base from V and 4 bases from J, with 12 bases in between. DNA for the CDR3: TGCGCCAGCAGCTTGCGGCAGGGGGGGTACAATGAGCAGTTCTTC. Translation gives CASSLRQGGYNEQFF.

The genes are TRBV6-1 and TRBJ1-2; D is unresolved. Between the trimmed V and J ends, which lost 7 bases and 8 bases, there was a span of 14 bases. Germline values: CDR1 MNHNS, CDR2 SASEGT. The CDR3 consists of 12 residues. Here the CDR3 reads CASTERLGGYTF. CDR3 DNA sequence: TGTGCCAGCACCGAAAGGTTGGGAGGCTACACCTTC.

In nucleotides, the CDR3 is TGTGCCAGCAGTGACTCGAGCGTGTTGAATTGTGAAAAACTGTTTTTT. Its translation: CASSDSSVLNCEKLFF. The rearrangement joins TRBV6-4 to TRBJ1-4; D ambiguous. Germline V gene data show CDR1 as MRHNA and CDR2 as SNTAGT. This CDR3 has 16 residues. V was pared by 0 bases and J by 7 bases, with 15 bases between.

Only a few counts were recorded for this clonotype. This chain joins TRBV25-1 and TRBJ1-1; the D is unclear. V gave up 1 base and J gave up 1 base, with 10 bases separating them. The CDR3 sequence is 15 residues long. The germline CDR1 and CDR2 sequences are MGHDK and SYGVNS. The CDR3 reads CASSELGQENTEAFF. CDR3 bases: TGTGCCAGCAGTGAATTGGGTCAGGAGAACACTGAAGCTTTCTTT.

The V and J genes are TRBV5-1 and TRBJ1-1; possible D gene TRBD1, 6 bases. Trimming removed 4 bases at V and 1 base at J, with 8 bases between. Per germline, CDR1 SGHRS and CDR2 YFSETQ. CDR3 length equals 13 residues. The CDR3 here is CASSVGGNTEAFF. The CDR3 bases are TGCGCCAGCAGCGTAGGGGGGAACACTGAAGCTTTCTTT.